The clone carrying this T cell receptor beta chain turned up a few times. TCRdb re-analysed the RT-PCR reads in MiXCR, keeping a single row per CDR3 protein. Counted here are roughly 880,000 distinct CDR3 sequences, over 15% occurring once; the ten biggest clones make up around 5.5%. The data stem from a study of patients and donors after allogeneic stem cell transplantation. The clonotype comes from a human donor who was either an allogeneic HSCT recipient or a stem cell or donor lymphocyte infusion donor (not recorded which). It is not recorded whose cells these are; they may come from a transplant donor. The source material was blood, either unsorted or a sorted T cell fraction (not recorded which).

As DNA, the CDR3 is TGTGCCAGCAGTTTAAGGACAGGTGGGCATGGCTACACCTTC. Protein: CASSLRTGGHGYTF. The chain uses TRBV12-3 or TRBV12-4 and TRBJ1-2; 7 bases agree with TRBD1. The junction had 6 bases not matched to a gene; V was cut back by 2 bases and J by 6 bases. The CDR3 covers 14 residues.